Shown below are 10 T cell receptor beta chains from a single sample sequenced in a study of cytomegalovirus exposure and HLA in healthy donors listed by TCRdb under 2017. The library came from the immunoSEQ multiplex PCR assay. For the multiplex PCR, a mixture combining 60 forward primers for TCR Vbeta segments and 13 reverse primers for TCR Jbeta segments was used. Drawn from immuneACCESS, this table holds only the in-frame rearrangements with V and J called that TCRdb kept. Clones are partly lost; checked studies trace under half to an unresolved V gene and leave the rest unexplained. This sample comprises 60,000 to 75,000 clones, around 78% of them detected only once. Around 7.8% of the sample belongs to the ten largest clones. Specimen: PBMCs. The origin of the receptors is a man between 18 and 29 years old in good health and CMV-seropositive.

This chain joins TRBV10-3 and TRBJ2-5, with 9 bases fitting TRBD2. Germline V gives CDR1 ENHRY, CDR2 SYGVKD. The CDR3 runs 15 residues. V was clipped by 3 bases and J by 4 bases; unmatched bases: 6. In DNA, the CDR3 is TGTGCCATCAGTGATGTAGCGGGGGAGGTAGAGACCCAGTACTTC. Translation gives CAISDVAGEVETQYF.

The chain carries TRBV29-1 and TRBJ2-5, with TRBD2 matching 8 bases. CDR1 SQVTM and CDR2 ANQGSEA come from the germline V gene. The CDR3 runs 12 residues. Unmatched junction bases numbered 3, after V lost 4 bases and J lost 5 bases. The CDR3 nucleotides read TGCAGCGTTGGGACTAGCTTGGAGACCCAGTACTTC. Translation gives CSVGTSLETQYF.

The chain couples TRBV5-1 to TRBJ1-2, with 7 positions matching TRBD1. V lost 4 bases to trimming and J lost 7 bases; unmatched junction nucleotides: 4. This CDR3 comprises 12 residues. From germline, CDR1 is SGHRS and CDR2 YFSETQ. Here the CDR3 DNA reads TGCGCCAGCAGCCAAGGGACAGTTGGCTACACCTTC. Its translation is CASSQGTVGYTF.

On this clone itself: The junction departs from the called germline gene at one end, perhaps through a read error. The rearrangement links TRBV4-1 to TRBJ2-7, with TRBD2 matching over 7 bases. CDR3 size: 12 residues. Germline CDR1 reads MGHRA; CDR2 reads YSYEKL. The CDR3 DNA is TGCGCCAGCAGCCAAGATGGTGCGGGACTAAACTTC. Translated, it gives CASSQDGAGLNF.

V is TRBV30 and J is TRBJ1-5; D gene ambiguous. The CDR3 contains 12 residues. Germline V lookup: CDR1 GTSNPN, CDR2 SVGIG (reference sequence). With 3 bases removed from V and 5 bases from J, the gap between germline ends came to 8 bases. The CDR3, as DNA: TGTGCCTGGAGCCTAGTTGATCAGCCCCAGCATTTT. This gives the protein CAWSLVDQPQHF.

The V and J genes are TRBV2 and TRBJ2-5, with D uncertain. From germline, CDR1 is SNHLY and CDR2 FYNNEI. This CDR3 contains 13 residues. Trimming took 7 bases from V and 4 from J, leaving 13 bases between them. CDR3 region: CASNRVLPETQYF. CDR3 DNA: TGTGCCAGCAACCGAGTTTTACCAGAGACCCAGTACTTC.

This chain links TRBV5-1 with TRBJ1-2; 7 positions agree with TRBD1. The V gene end was trimmed by 4 bases and the J gene end by 2 bases; junction bases not matched to a gene: 8. The CDR3 is made up of 15 amino acids. Germline V gene lookup returns CDR1 SGHRS and CDR2 YFSETQ. CDR3 bases: TGCGCCAGCAGCCAAGCCGGGACAGAGAACTATGGCTACACCTTC. Amino acid sequence: CASSQAGTENYGYTF.

The chain uses TRBV27 and TRBJ2-7; D gene uncertain. Trimming left V 5 bases short and J 12 bases short, with 14 bases between. This CDR3 has 11 residues. CDR1 and CDR2 (germline): MNHEY, SMNVEV (reference sequence). CDR3 residues: CASSPPLAPYF. In DNA form, the CDR3 reads TGTGCCAGCAGTCCACCCCTGGCCCCGTACTTC.

The chain carries TRBV6-5 and TRBJ1-4; D is uncertain. Looked up from germline, CDR1 is MNHEY and CDR2 is SVGAGI. There are 16 residues in the CDR3. V lost 0 bases to trimming and J lost 0 bases, with 8 bases between them. The CDR3 loop is CASSYSAQATNEKLFF. The CDR3 nucleotides are TGTGCCAGCAGTTACTCGGCGCAGGCAACTAATGAAAAACTGTTTTTT.

Many counts were recorded for this clone. This chain connects TRBV6-4 to TRBJ2-3, with TRBD2 identical over 8 bases. CDR3 length: 15 amino acids. V lost 6 bases, J lost 2 bases, and 7 bases stayed unmatched. Germline V gene sequence: CDR1 MRHNA, CDR2 SNTAGT. The CDR3 nucleotides are TGTGCCAGCAGCCAGGCTAGCGGGTCCACAGATACGCAGTATTTT. The encoded protein is CASSQASGSTDTQYF.